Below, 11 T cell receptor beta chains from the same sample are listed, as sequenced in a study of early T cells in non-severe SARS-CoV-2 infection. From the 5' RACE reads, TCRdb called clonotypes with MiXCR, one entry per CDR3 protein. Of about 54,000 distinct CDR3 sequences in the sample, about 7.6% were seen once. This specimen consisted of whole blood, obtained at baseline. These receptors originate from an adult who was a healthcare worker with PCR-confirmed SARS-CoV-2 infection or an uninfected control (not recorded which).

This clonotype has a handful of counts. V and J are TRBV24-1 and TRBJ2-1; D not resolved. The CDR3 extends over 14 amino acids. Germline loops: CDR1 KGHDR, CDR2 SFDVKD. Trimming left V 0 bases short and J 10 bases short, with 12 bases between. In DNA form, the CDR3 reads TGTGCCACCAGTGATTTGCGGCAGGCTAAGGAGCAGTTCTTC. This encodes CATSDLRQAKEQFF.

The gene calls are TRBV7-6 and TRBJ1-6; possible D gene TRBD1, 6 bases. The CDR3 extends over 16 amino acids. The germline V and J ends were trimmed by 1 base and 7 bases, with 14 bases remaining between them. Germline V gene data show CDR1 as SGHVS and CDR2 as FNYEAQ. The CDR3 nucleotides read TGTGCCAGCAGCTTAGAGTCTGCGGGGGGCAATTCACCCCTCCACTTT. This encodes CASSLESAGGNSPLHF.

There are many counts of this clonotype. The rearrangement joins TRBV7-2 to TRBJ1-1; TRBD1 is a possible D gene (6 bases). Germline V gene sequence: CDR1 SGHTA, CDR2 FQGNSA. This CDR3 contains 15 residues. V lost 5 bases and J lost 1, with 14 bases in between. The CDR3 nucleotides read TGTGCCAGCAGCGCCACAGGGTCTTCGAACACTGAAGCTTTCTTT. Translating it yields CASSATGSSNTEAFF.

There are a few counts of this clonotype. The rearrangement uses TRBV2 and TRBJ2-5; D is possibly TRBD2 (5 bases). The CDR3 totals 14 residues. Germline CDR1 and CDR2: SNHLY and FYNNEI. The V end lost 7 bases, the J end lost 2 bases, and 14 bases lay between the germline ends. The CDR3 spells CASKVGIQQETQYF. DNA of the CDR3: TGTGCCAGCAAGGTCGGGATTCAGCAAGAGACCCAGTACTTC.

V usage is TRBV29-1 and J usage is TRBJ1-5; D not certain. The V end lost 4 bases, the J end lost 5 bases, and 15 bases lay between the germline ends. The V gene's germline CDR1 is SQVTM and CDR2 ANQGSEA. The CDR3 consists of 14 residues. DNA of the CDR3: TGCAGCGTTGCCCCCGGTGGGGTGGATCAGCCCCAGCATTTT. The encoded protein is CSVAPGGVDQPQHF.

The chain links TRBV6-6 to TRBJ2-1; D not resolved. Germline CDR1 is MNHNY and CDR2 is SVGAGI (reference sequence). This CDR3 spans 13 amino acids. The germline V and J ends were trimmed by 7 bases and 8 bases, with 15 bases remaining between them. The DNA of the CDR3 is TGTGCCAGCACCCGCCCGGCGGACGATGAGCAGTTCTTC. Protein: CASTRPADDEQFF.

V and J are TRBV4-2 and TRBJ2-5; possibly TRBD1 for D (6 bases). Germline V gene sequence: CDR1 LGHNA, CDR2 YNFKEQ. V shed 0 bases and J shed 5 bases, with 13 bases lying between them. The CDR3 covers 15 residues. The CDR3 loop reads CASSQETTGSETQYF. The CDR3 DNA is TGTGCCAGCAGCCAAGAAACAACAGGGTCGGAGACCCAGTACTTC.

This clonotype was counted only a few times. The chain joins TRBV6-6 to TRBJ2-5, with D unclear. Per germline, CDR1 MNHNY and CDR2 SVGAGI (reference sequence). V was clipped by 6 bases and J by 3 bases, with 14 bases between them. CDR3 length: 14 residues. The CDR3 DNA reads TGTGCCAGCAGCCTAATCCAGGAGAAAGAGACCCAGTACTTC. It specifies CASSLIQEKETQYF.

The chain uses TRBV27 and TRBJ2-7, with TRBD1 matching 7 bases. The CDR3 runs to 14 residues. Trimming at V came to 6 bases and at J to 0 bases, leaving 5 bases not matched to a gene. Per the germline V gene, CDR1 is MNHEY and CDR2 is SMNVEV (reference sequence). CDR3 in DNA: TGTGCCAGCAGCACCGGGACAGACTCCTACGAGCAGTACTTC. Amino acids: CASSTGTDSYEQYF.

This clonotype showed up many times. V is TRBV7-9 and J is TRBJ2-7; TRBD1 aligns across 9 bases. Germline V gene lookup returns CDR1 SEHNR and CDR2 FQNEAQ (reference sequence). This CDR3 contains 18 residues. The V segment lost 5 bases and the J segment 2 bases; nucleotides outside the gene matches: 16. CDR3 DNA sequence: TGTGCCAGCAGCCGCTGGACAGGGGACTCCCTCACAGCCTACGAGCAGTACTTC. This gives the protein CASSRWTGDSLTAYEQYF.

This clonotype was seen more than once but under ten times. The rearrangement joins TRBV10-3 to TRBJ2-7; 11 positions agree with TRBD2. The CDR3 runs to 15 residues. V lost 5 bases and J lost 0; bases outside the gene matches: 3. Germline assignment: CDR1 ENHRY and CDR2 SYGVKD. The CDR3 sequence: CAISLGLADSYEQYF. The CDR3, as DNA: TGTGCCATCAGTTTGGGACTAGCGGACTCCTACGAGCAGTACTTC.